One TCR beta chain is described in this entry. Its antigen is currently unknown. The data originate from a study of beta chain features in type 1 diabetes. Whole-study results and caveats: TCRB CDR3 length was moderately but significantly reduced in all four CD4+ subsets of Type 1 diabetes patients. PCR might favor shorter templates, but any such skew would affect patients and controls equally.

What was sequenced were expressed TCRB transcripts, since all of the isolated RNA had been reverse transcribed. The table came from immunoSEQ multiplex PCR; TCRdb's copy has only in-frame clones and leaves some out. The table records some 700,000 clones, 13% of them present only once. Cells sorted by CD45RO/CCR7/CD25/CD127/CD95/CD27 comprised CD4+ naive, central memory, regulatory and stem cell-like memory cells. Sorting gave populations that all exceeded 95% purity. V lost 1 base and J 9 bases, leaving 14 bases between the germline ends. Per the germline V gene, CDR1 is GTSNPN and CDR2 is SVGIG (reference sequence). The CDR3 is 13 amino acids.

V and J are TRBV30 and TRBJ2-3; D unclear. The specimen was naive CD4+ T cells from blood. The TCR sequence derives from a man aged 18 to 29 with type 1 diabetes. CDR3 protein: CAWSALISATQYF. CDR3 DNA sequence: TGTGCCTGGAGTGCCCTCATTTCAGCCACGCAGTATTTT.